This TCR beta chain was profiled in a study of OX40 agonist ivuxolimab in advanced cancers. The method was immunoSEQ multiplex PCR; TCRdb's version includes in-frame clones alone and lacks a portion of them. Found here are about 99,000 clones, 75% to 95% of them singletons; the top ten hold roughly 0.31%. Study-level findings and limits: At doses 0.1 to 3.0 mg/kg, CD4+ and CD8+ clones expanded. The 0.1-3.0 mg/kg partial responders had among the lowest clonal expansion.

The CDR3 loop spans 14 amino acids. V lost 4 bases to trimming and J lost 4 bases; unmatched junction nucleotides: 5. Germline-derived CDR1 and CDR2 are SGHNT and YYREEE (reference sequence). Regarding this clone: Its antigen is still unknown.

This clonotype originated in an adult with an advanced solid tumor such as melanoma, head and neck, liver or kidney cancer. J is TRBJ1-2 and V is TRBV5-4, with 9 bases identical to TRBD1. The sample here was CD4+ or CD8+ T cells sorted from blood, taken in a trial of the OX40 agonist ivuxolimab. The CDR3 loop reads CASSPGQGPYGYTF. The CDR3 DNA reads TGTGCCAGCAGCCCGGGACAGGGACCCTATGGCTACACCTTC.